These T cell receptor beta chains were read from a single sample in a study of cytomegalovirus exposure and HLA in healthy donors. Data came from immunoSEQ multiplex PCR; TCRdb stores just in-frame clones and leaves some out. The repertoire consists of some 120,000 clones, with over 6.5% occurring once and the leading ten covering 6% to 7.5%. The sequenced material came from PBMCs. The receptors shown here come from a middle-aged woman in good health and CMV-seropositive. The CDR3 runs from the conserved cysteine through the conserved F or W. The order of the fields is V gene, D gene, J gene, clone size, CDR3 protein, CDR3 DNA. The D gene is left open where the match is weak. Part of the rows lack a size; the others show once, few, many or a class for expanded clones.

v_gene: TRBV28
d_gene: NA
j_gene: TRBJ1-2
abundance: NA
CDR3aa: CASSSLGQHGYTF
CDR3nt: TGTGCCAGCAGTTCCCTGGGACAACATGGCTACACCTTC

v_gene: TRBV6-1
d_gene: NA
j_gene: TRBJ1-1
abundance: few
CDR3aa: CASSERGGSTEAFF
CDR3nt: TGTGCCAGCAGTGAACGGGGAGGGTCCACTGAAGCTTTCTTT

v_gene: TRBV5-1
d_gene: TRBD2
j_gene: TRBJ2-2
abundance: few
CDR3aa: CASSPTSGNTGELFF
CDR3nt: TGCGCCAGCAGCCCGACTAGCGGAAACACCGGGGAGCTGTTTTTT

v_gene: TRBV5-1
d_gene: TRBD1
j_gene: TRBJ1-1
abundance: many
CDR3aa: CASSWGQGKEAFF
CDR3nt: TGCGCCAGCAGCTGGGGACAGGGAAAGGAAGCTTTCTTT

v_gene: TRBV30
d_gene: NA
j_gene: TRBJ1-2
abundance: few
CDR3aa: CAWSVGGTKGYTF
CDR3nt: TGTGCCTGGAGTGTTGGTGGGACAAAAGGCTACACCTTC

v_gene: TRBV6-1
d_gene: NA
j_gene: TRBJ1-5
abundance: NA
CDR3aa: CASSGDSYNQPQHF
CDR3nt: TGTGCCAGCAGTGGAGACAGTTACAATCAGCCCCAGCATTTT

v_gene: TRBV18
d_gene: NA
j_gene: TRBJ1-2
abundance: few
CDR3aa: CASSKGDGYTF
CDR3nt: TGTGCCAGCTCAAAAGGAGATGGCTACACCTTC

v_gene: TRBV10-3
d_gene: TRBD1
j_gene: TRBJ1-4
abundance: NA
CDR3aa: CAISESRDRGNNEKLFF
CDR3nt: TGTGCCATCAGTGAGTCGAGGGACAGGGGGAATAATGAAAAACTGTTTTTT

v_gene: TRBV28
d_gene: NA
j_gene: TRBJ2-2
abundance: few
CDR3aa: CASARSNTGELFF
CDR3nt: TGTGCCAGCGCCAGGTCTAACACCGGGGAGCTGTTTTTT

v_gene: TRBV6-5
d_gene: NA
j_gene: TRBJ2-1
abundance: few
CDR3aa: CASSYGRLSYNEQFF
CDR3nt: TGTGCCAGCAGTTACGGCAGGTTATCCTACAATGAGCAGTTCTTC

v_gene: TRBV9
d_gene: NA
j_gene: TRBJ2-3
abundance: NA
CDR3aa: CASARAGRFTDTQYF
CDR3nt: TGTGCCAGCGCGAGGGCCGGTCGCTTCACAGATACGCAGTATTTT

v_gene: TRBV29-1
d_gene: TRBD1
j_gene: TRBJ1-1
abundance: NA
CDR3aa: CSTLRGPGGDTEAFF
CDR3nt: TGCAGCACCCTGAGAGGACCAGGGGGAGACACTGAAGCTTTCTTT

v_gene: TRBV6-1
d_gene: TRBD1
j_gene: TRBJ1-4
abundance: NA
CDR3aa: CASSVGTGVEKLFF
CDR3nt: TGTGCCAGCAGTGTGGGAACAGGGGTCGAAAAACTGTTTTTT

v_gene: TRBV7-6
d_gene: TRBD1
j_gene: TRBJ2-2
abundance: NA
CDR3aa: CASSKQGWNTGELFF
CDR3nt: TGTGCCAGCAGCAAACAGGGGTGGAACACCGGGGAGCTGTTTTTT

v_gene: TRBV19
d_gene: TRBD1
j_gene: TRBJ2-5
abundance: few
CDR3aa: CASTPGQGYWETQYF
CDR3nt: TGTGCCAGTACCCCGGGACAGGGGTATTGGGAGACCCAGTACTTC